This is a list of T cell receptor beta chains from one sample in a study of cytomegalovirus exposure and HLA in healthy donors. Clones were sequenced by immunoSEQ multiplex PCR, and TCRdb holds only the in-frame ones, with some missing. The specimen's table records under 150,000 clones. Sequencing was done on a sample of PBMCs. The receptors derive from a woman aged 60-75 years in good health and CMV-seronegative. The CDR3 runs from the conserved cysteine through the conserved F or W. D genes are given only for firm matches.

TRBV7-9	TRBJ1-5	-	TGTGCCAGCAGCTTAGTCGGGTTGCAGCCCCAGCATTTT	CASSLVGLQPQHF
TRBV5-1	TRBJ2-1	TRBD2	TGCGCCAGCCCCGCCCCCCCGGGACTAGCGTGCCGCAGCTCCTACAATGAGCAGTTCTTC	CASPAPPGLACRSSYNEQFF
TRBV27	TRBJ2-3	TRBD1	TGTGCCAGCAGTCTCTACGCTGGACAGGGGGCTTTTGCAGATACGCAGTATTTT	CASSLYAGQGAFADTQYF
TRBV7-2	TRBJ1-1	-	TGTGCCAGCAGCTTGGGGAAAGGGGGTGGGTTTGAAGCTTTCTTT	CASSLGKGGGFEAFF
TRBV6-4	TRBJ2-7	TRBD1	TGTGCCAGCAGTGACGACAGGGAATCCTACGAGCAGTACTTC	CASSDDRESYEQYF
TRBV5-1	TRBJ1-5	-	TGCGCCAGCAGCTTGGGACCAGGCGAGCCCCAGCATTTT	CASSLGPGEPQHF
TRBV5-4	TRBJ1-4	TRBD1	TGTGCCAGCAGCTTGTCGGGGGCAGGGGGAAAACTGTTTTTT	CASSLSGAGGKLFF
TRBV5-6	TRBJ1-1	-	TGTGCCAGCAGCTTCGGGAAGAGCACTGAAGCTTTCTTT	CASSFGKSTEAFF
TRBV7-6	TRBJ2-2	TRBD2	TGTGCCAGCAGCTCGGGAGGGCCCGGGGAGCTGTTTTTT	CASSSGGPGELFF
TRBV10-3	TRBJ1-4	-	TGTGCCATCAGTGAGTCGGGGGGACGCGGTGATGAAAAACTGTTTTTT	CAISESGGRGDEKLFF
TRBV7-9	TRBJ2-5	-	TGTGCCAGCAGCTTAGACCCGGGTATGCAAGAGACCCAGTACTTC	CASSLDPGMQETQYF
TRBV19	TRBJ2-7	TRBD2	TGTGCCAGTAGTTTCTCCCCGGGGGGATCCTACGAGCAGTACTTC	CASSFSPGGSYEQYF
TRBV6-1	TRBJ2-1	-	TGTGCCAGCAGTGAATCGGGTTGGAATGAGCAGTTCTTC	CASSESGWNEQFF
TRBV6-1	TRBJ1-6	-	TGTGCCAGCAGTCCCACTAGGGAGAATTCACCCCTCCACTTT	CASSPTRENSPLHF
TRBV7-3	TRBJ1-2	-	TGTGCCAGCAGCTTACGCGGGGACTCTAACTATGGCTACACCTTC	CASSLRGDSNYGYTF
TRBV5-1	TRBJ1-4	TRBD1	TGCGCCAGCAGACCTCAGACAGGGGCAACTAATGAAAAACTGTTTTTT	CASRPQTGATNEKLFF
TRBV23-1	TRBJ1-5	TRBD1	TGCGCCAGCAGTTTCTGGACAGGTCCTAGCAATCAGCCCCAGCATTTT	CASSFWTGPSNQPQHF
TRBV5-1	TRBJ1-1	TRBD1	TGCGCCAGCAGCCGACAGGGCTCGAACACTGAAGCTTTCTTT	CASSRQGSNTEAFF
TRBV10-2	TRBJ2-1	TRBD1	TGCGCCAGCAGTGAGTCGCCCTCCGGGACAGTTTACAATGAGCAGTTCTTC	CASSESPSGTVYNEQFF
TRBV19	TRBJ2-4	-	TGTGCCAGCACACGTAAGGGGACTCTAGCCAAAAACATTCAGTACTTC	CASTRKGTLAKNIQYF
TRBV29-1	TRBJ2-7	TRBD2	TGCAGCGTCCTGGCGGGGGTAGTAACCTACTACGAGCAGTACTTC	CSVLAGVVTYYEQYF
TRBV7-8	TRBJ1-4	-	TGTGCCAGCAGCCCTAGGGGGGGGTCATACAATGAAAAACTGTTTTTT	CASSPRGGSYNEKLFF
TRBV19	TRBJ2-1	-	TGTGCCAGTAGTATAGACGCTTGGAGGGGACCCCGGGGCAATGAGCAGTTCTTC	CASSIDAWRGPRGNEQFF
TRBV7-6	TRBJ1-2	TRBD1	TGTGCCAGCAGCTTAGGGGGACAGGGAAACTATGGCTACACCTTC	CASSLGGQGNYGYTF
TRBV5-6	TRBJ2-4	-	TGTGCCAGCAGCTGGGTTAGCGGTAACTACAGGAACATTCAGTACTTC	CASSWVSGNYRNIQYF
TRBV5-1	TRBJ1-1	-	TGCGCCAGCAGCCCGGACAACTTAATGAACACTGAAGCTTTCTTT	CASSPDNLMNTEAFF
TRBV7-9	TRBJ2-4	TRBD2	TGTGCCAGCAGCCTATCGACTAGCATGGCCAAAAACATTCAGTACTTC	CASSLSTSMAKNIQYF
TRBV7-3	TRBJ2-3	TRBD2	TGTGCCAGCAGCTTAACTAGCGGGAGGATCACAGATACGCAGTATTTT	CASSLTSGRITDTQYF
TRBV7-9	TRBJ2-7	-	TGTGCCAGCAGCGGCGGGACAGCGGGTTCCTACGAGCAGTACTTC	CASSGGTAGSYEQYF
TRBV7-9	TRBJ1-1	-	TGTGCCAGCAGCTTAGAGGGCAGGGCGTCCACTGAAGCTTTCTTT	CASSLEGRASTEAFF
TRBV2	TRBJ1-5	TRBD1	TGTGCCAGCAGAGCCACAGGGGGCAATCAGCCCCAGCATTTT	CASRATGGNQPQHF
TRBV28	TRBJ1-5	-	TGTGCCAGCAGTATGCCCAGGGGTATGGACAATCAGCCCCAGCATTTT	CASSMPRGMDNQPQHF
TRBV5-8	TRBJ1-2	TRBD1	TGTGCCAGCAGAAGGACAGGGGACAACTATGGCTACACCTTC	CASRRTGDNYGYTF